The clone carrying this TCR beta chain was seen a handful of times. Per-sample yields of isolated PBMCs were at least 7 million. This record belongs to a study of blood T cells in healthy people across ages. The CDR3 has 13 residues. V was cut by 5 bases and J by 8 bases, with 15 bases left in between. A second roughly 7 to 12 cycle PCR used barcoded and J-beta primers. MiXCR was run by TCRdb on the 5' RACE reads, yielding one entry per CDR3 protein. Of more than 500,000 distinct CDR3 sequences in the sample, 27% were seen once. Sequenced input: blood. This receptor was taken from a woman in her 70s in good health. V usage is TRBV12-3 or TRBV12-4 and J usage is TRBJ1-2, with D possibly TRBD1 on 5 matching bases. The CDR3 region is CASSPVSRGGYTF. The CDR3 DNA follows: TGTGCCAGCAGTCCAGTGTCAAGGGGCGGCTACACCTTC.